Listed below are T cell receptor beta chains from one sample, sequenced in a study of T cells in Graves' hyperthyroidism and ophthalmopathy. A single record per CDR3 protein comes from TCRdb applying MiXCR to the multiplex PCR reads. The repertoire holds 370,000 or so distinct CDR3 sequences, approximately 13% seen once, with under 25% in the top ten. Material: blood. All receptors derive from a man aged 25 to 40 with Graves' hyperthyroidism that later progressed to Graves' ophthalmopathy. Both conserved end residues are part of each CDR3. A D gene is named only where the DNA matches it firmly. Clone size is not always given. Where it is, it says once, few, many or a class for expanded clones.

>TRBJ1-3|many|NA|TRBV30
TGTGCCTGGAGTCGGGGAAGAGGAAACACCATATATTTT
CAWSRGRGNTIYF
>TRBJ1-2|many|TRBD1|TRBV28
TGTGCCAGCCGGGCAGGGGGCCATGGCTACACCTTC
CASRAGGHGYTF
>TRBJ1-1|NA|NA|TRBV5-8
TGTGCCAGCAGCACTGGTAGGGGGGCTGAAGCTTTCTTT
CASSTGRGAEAFF
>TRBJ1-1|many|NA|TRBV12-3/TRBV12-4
TGTGCCAGCAGTTTAGATCAGGGGACGGCCACTGAAGCTTTCTTT
CASSLDQGTATEAFF
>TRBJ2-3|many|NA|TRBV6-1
TGTGCCAGCGCGGCGATCAGAGCGACGTCGGATACGCAGTATTTT
CASAAIRATSDTQYF
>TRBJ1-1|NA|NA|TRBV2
TGTGCCAGCAGTGATCCTCAGCCACGGAACACTGAAGCTTTCTTT
CASSDPQPRNTEAFF
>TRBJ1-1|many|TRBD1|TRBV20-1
TGCAGTGTAATGGACAGGTGGAAAGGGGGACGCATGAGGAACACTGAAGCTTTCTTT
CSVMDRWKGGRMRNTEAFF
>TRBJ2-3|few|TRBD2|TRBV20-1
TGCAGTGCCCAATCTGCCGGGGGGACAGATACGCAGTATTTT
CSAQSAGGTDTQYF
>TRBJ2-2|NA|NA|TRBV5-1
TGCGCCAGCAGCTTGGCCCCGGTGGAGGCTACCGGGGAGCTGTTTTTT
CASSLAPVEATGELFF
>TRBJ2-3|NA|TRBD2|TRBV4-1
TGCGCCAGCAGCCAAGAAAGGGCGGGGGTGGGCACAGATACGCAGTATTTT
CASSQERAGVGTDTQYF
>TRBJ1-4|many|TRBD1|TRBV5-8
TGTGCCAGCAGCAGGGGACAGGGCTCGAATGAAAAACTGTTTTTT
CASSRGQGSNEKLFF
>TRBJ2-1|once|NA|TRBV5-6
TGTGCCAGCAGACCTACAGGGTCGAATGAGCAGTTCTTC
CASRPTGSNEQFF
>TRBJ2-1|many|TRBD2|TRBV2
TGTGCCAGCAGTGAACTGCGGGGGGTATACAATGAGCAGTTCTTC
CASSELRGVYNEQFF
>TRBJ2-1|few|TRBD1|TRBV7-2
TGTGCCGGCAGCTTAGACAGGGCCGGGTTACGCAATGAGCAGTTCTTC
CAGSLDRAGLRNEQFF
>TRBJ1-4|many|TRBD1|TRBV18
TGTGCCAGCTCACCCGGACAGGGGGCGCGTGAAAAACTGTTTTTT
CASSPGQGAREKLFF
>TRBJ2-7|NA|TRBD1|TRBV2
TGTGCCAGCAGTCTCAGGGGGCGTGGCGAGCAGTACTTC
CASSLRGRGEQYF